This T cell receptor beta chain was recorded in a study of PD-1 blockade in classical Hodgkin lymphoma. On the study more broadly: Treatment was intravenous nivolumab, 3 mg/kg every 2 weeks, until progression.

Sequencing was performed with immunoSEQ multiplex PCR; in TCRdb, only in-frame clones are kept and a portion is missing. The data show about 28,000 clones, roughly 78% seen once. The study, taken as a whole, reports: CD8+ TCR diversity did not rise significantly by C4D1, unlike CD4+. Lower baseline TCR diversity was reported for newly diagnosed patients than for healthy donors. Complete responders had baseline diversity similar to newly diagnosed patients.

Stated time point: cycle 4 day 1 (C4D1), after 5 to 7 weeks of nivolumab. Each and every patient relapsed after autologous stem cell transplantation, and patients got differing brentuximab vedotin exposure. A remark on this clone: Its cognate antigen is unknown.

The V and J ends lost 5 bases and 0 bases respectively, with 12 bases between them. Looked up from germline, CDR1 is SGHRS and CDR2 is YFSETQ. The CDR3 totals 14 residues. The input for sequencing was peripheral blood mononuclear cells (PBMCs), taken before the fourth cycle of nivolumab. This sequence joins TRBV5-1 and TRBJ2-7; D is ambiguous. The TCR sequence derives from a human donor with classical Hodgkin lymphoma. The CDR3 nucleotides are TGCGCCAGCAGTTTACGGACGGACTCCTACGAGCAGTACTTC. Its translation is CASSLRTDSYEQYF.